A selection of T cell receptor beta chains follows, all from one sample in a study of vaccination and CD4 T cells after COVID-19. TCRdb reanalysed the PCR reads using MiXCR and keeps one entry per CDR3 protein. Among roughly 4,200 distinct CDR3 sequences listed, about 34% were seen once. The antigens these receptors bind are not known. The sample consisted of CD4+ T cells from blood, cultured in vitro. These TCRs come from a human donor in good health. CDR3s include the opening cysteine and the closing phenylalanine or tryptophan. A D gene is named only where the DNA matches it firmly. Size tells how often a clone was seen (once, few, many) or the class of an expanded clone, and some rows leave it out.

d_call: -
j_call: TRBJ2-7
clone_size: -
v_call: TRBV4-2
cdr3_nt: TGTGCCAGCAGCTGGTCGGGGGGGGACAGCTCCTACGAGCAGTACTTC
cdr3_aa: CASSWSGGDSSYEQYF

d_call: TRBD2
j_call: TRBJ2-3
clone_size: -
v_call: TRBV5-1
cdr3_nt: TGCGCCAGCAGCTTGGGGACTAGCGGGGTTGGAACAGATACGCAGTATTTT
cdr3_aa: CASSLGTSGVGTDTQYF

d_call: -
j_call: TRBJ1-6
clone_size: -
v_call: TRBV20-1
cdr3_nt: TGCAGTGCTAGAGAATCGGGAGGGGGGTATAATAATTCACCCCTCCACTTT
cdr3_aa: CSARESGGGYNNSPLHF

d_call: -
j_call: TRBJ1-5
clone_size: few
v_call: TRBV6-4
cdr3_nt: TGTGCCAGCAGTGCAGAACCCAATCAGCCCCAGCATTTT
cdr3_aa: CASSAEPNQPQHF

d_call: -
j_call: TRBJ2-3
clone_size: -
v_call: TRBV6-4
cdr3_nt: TGTGCCAGCAGTCTGGCAGATACGCAGTATTTT
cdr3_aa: CASSLADTQYF

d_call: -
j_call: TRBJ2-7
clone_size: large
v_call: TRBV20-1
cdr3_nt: TGCAGTGCTAGGGCGGGACGGGAAAGGACCTACGAGCAGTACTTC
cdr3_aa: CSARAGRERTYEQYF

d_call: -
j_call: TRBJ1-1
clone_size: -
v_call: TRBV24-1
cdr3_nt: TGTGCCACCGGGTTCGAGGGGAACACTGAAGCTTTCTTT
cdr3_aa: CATGFEGNTEAFF

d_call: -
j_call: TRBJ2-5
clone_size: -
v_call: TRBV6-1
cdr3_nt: TGTGCCAGCGGGCAGGAGACCCAGTACTTC
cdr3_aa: CASGQETQYF

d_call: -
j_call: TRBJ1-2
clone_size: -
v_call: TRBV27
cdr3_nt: TGTGCCAGCAGTTGGGGAGCTTCTAAGGCAGGCTACACCTTC
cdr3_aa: CASSWGASKAGYTF

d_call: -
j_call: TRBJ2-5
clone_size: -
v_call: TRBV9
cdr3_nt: TGTGCCAGCAGCGCAGGAACCCTGCAAGAGACCCAGTACTTC
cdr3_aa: CASSAGTLQETQYF

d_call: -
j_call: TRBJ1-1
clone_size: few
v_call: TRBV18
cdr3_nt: TGTGCCAGCTCACTGAGGGAAACCCCTATTGAAGCTTTCTTT
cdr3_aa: CASSLRETPIEAFF

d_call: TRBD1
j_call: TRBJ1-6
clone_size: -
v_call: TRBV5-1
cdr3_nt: TGCGCCAGCAGAAAGGAGACAGGGGAGTCCTATAATTCACCCCTCCACTTT
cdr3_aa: CASRKETGESYNSPLHF

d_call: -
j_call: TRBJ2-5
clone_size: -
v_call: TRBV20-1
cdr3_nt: TGCAGTGCTAGACGGGACCGGGAGGAGACCCAGTACTTC
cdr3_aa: CSARRDREETQYF

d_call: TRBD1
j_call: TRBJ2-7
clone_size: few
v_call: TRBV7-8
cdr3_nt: TGTGCCAGCACCCTAACCGGGACAGGGTTTTACGAGCAGTACTTC
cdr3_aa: CASTLTGTGFYEQYF

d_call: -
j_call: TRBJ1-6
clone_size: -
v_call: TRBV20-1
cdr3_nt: TGCAGTGCGGCGGACTATAGGAATTCACCCCTCCACTTT
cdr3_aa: CSAADYRNSPLHF

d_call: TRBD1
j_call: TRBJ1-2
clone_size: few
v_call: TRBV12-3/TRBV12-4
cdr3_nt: TGTGCCAGCAGTTCCGGGACAGGGGAGTACTATGGCTACACCTTC
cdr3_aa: CASSSGTGEYYGYTF

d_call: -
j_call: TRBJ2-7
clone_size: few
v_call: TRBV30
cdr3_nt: TGTGCCTGGGGAGGAGGCTACGAGCAGTACTTC
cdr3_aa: CAWGGGYEQYF

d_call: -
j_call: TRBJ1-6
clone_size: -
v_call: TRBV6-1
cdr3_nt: TGTGCCAGCACAGGACAGACGGATTCACCCCTCCACTTT
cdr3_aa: CASTGQTDSPLHF

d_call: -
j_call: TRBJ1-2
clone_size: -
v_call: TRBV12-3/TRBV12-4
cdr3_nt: TGTGCCAGCAGTTTAGCGGACAGCGACTATGGCTACACCTTC
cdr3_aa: CASSLADSDYGYTF

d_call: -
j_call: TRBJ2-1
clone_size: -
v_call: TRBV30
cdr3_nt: TGTGCCTGGACTAGCTCCTACAATGAGCAGTTCTTC
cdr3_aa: CAWTSSYNEQFF